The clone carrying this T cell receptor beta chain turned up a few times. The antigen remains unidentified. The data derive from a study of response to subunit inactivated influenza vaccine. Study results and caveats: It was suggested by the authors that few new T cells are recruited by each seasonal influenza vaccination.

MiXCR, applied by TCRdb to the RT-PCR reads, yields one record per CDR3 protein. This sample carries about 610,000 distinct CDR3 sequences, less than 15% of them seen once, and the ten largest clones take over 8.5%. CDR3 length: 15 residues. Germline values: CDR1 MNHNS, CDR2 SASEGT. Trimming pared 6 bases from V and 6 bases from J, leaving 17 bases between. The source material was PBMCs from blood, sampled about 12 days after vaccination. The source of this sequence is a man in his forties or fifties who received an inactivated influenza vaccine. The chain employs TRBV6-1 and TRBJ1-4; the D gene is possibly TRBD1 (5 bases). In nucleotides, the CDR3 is TGTGCCAGCAGGTCCCGGGCCGGGGGTGATGAAAAACTGTTTTTT. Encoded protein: CASRSRAGGDEKLFF.